These T cell receptor beta chains were read from a single sample in a study of cytomegalovirus exposure and HLA in healthy donors. Produced via immunoSEQ multiplex PCR; TCRdb's table is partial and in-frame only. The sample includes under 200,000 clones, approximately 96% of them seen just once. The source material was PBMCs. All receptors come from a young woman in good health and CMV-seronegative. Each CDR3 is given with its conserved first and last residue. Each record gives: CDR3 length, V gene, D gene, CDR3 protein. A D gene is named only where the DNA matches it firmly.

len: 18
v_gene: TRBV9
d_gene: .
CDR3aa: CASSVEEAWGSGANVLTF

len: 14
v_gene: TRBV7-2
d_gene: .
CDR3aa: CASSSGGSGSPLHF

len: 15
v_gene: TRBV18
d_gene: .
CDR3aa: CASSPIRTAYEKLFF

len: 13
v_gene: TRBV5-4
d_gene: .
CDR3aa: CASSVSPRETQYF

len: 14
v_gene: TRBV2
d_gene: TRBD1
CDR3aa: CASKDRATEETQYF

len: 16
v_gene: TRBV6-6
d_gene: TRBD2
CDR3aa: CASRKLAGGTSETQYF

len: 15
v_gene: TRBV2
d_gene: .
CDR3aa: CASSAPTASGNTIYF

len: 17
v_gene: TRBV27
d_gene: TRBD2
CDR3aa: CASTLWSGGSSYNEQFF

len: 14
v_gene: TRBV27
d_gene: .
CDR3aa: CASSQIQNSYEQYF

len: 15
v_gene: TRBV4-2
d_gene: TRBD1
CDR3aa: CASSPRTGSPYEQYF

len: 14
v_gene: TRBV9
d_gene: .
CDR3aa: CASSPWDTNTEAFF

len: 14
v_gene: TRBV2
d_gene: .
CDR3aa: CASRAGQSSYEQYF

len: 13
v_gene: TRBV27
d_gene: TRBD1
CDR3aa: CASSRTGSHEQYF

len: 17
v_gene: TRBV5-1
d_gene: .
CDR3aa: CASSLARRGSSYNEQFF

len: 16
v_gene: TRBV4-2
d_gene: TRBD2
CDR3aa: CASSQLGGSGVYEQYF

len: 16
v_gene: TRBV27
d_gene: .
CDR3aa: CASRARGLGGTYEQYF

len: 13
v_gene: TRBV6-1
d_gene: TRBD1
CDR3aa: CASRDRMNTEAFF

len: 15
v_gene: TRBV7-2
d_gene: TRBD2
CDR3aa: CASSSQVTSGENQYF

len: 18
v_gene: TRBV4-1
d_gene: .
CDR3aa: CASSQAYRSPDGKTEAFF

len: 14
v_gene: TRBV2
d_gene: TRBD1
CDR3aa: CASSRDRADQPQHF

len: 14
v_gene: TRBV18
d_gene: TRBD1
CDR3aa: CASSDYRGPYEQYF

len: 13
v_gene: TRBV5-5
d_gene: TRBD1
CDR3aa: CATLDRVKNIQYF

len: 14
v_gene: TRBV29-1
d_gene: .
CDR3aa: CSTMSGGLGNTIYF

len: 13
v_gene: TRBV15
d_gene: .
CDR3aa: CATSRDLNQPQHF

len: 14
v_gene: TRBV30
d_gene: .
CDR3aa: CAWRPLRANTEAFF

len: 12
v_gene: TRBV30
d_gene: .
CDR3aa: CAWSGPRDTPFF

len: 15
v_gene: TRBV4-1
d_gene: TRBD1
CDR3aa: CASSPPGQGTDTQYF

len: 15
v_gene: TRBV19
d_gene: TRBD2
CDR3aa: CASSIQRGAQETQYF

len: 14
v_gene: TRBV5-1
d_gene: .
CDR3aa: CASSLMIEPYEQYF

len: 16
v_gene: TRBV4-2
d_gene: TRBD1
CDR3aa: CASSQARTGGSYEQYF